Shown below are 21 T cell receptor beta chains from a single sample sequenced in a study of blood T cell repertoires in COVID-19. The table came from immunoSEQ multiplex PCR; TCRdb's copy has only in-frame clones and leaves some out. The data hold some 210,000 clones, with roughly 81% observed a single time. Source material: peripheral blood. The source is a woman aged 50 to 60 with active or convalescent COVID-19.

V is TRBV2 and J is TRBJ2-7; TRBD1 might be the D (7 bases). The CDR3 sequence is 15 residues long. Germline values: CDR1 SNHLY, CDR2 FYNNEI. V was shortened by 2 bases and J by 5 bases, with 16 bases between the two germline ends. The CDR3 nucleotides are TGTGCCAGCAGTGAATGGTGGGGCAGGGGGGACGAGCAGTACTTC. Protein product: CASSEWWGRGDEQYF.

The genes are TRBV9 and TRBJ2-3; TRBD1 agrees at 7 bases. This CDR3 region has 14 residues. CDR1 and CDR2 (germline): SGDLS, YYNGEE. Trimming took 3 bases from V and 7 from J; bases not matched to a gene: 8. In nucleotides, the CDR3 is TGTGCCAGCAGCGCACGACAGGGTGCAAATACGCAGTATTTT. Protein sequence: CASSARQGANTQYF. Full variable domain (missing parts from reference TRBV9 and TRBJ2-3): DSGVTQTPKHLITATGQRVTLRCSPRSGDLSVYWYQQSLDQGLQFLIQYYNGEERAKGNILERFSAQQFPDLHSELNLSSLELGDSALYFCASSARQGANTQYFGPGTRLTVL.

The V gene is TRBV30, the J gene TRBJ1-2; D not resolved. The CDR3 spans 13 residues. Trimming shortened V by 0 bases and J by 8 bases, and 13 bases separated the two germline ends. Looked up from germline, CDR1 is GTSNPN and CDR2 is SVGIG (reference sequence). DNA for the CDR3: TGTGCCTGGAGTGTACTTGCGGGGAGAGGCTACACCTTC. As protein: CAWSVLAGRGYTF.

The chain's CDR3 is CASSTTRNYGYTF. Written as DNA, the CDR3 is TGTGCCAGCAGTACTACAAGAAACTATGGCTACACCTTC. V is TRBV12-3 or TRBV12-4 and J is TRBJ1-2, with D unclear. Trimming shortened V by 5 bases and J by 2 bases, and 9 bases separated the two germline ends. The CDR3 runs to 13 residues.

This clone is a singleton in its sample. The chain uses TRBV10-3 and TRBJ1-2, with 11 bases that match TRBD1. The V gene end was trimmed by 10 bases and the J gene end by 8 bases; junction bases not matched to a gene: 6. This CDR3 is built from 12 residues. Per germline, CDR1 ENHRY and CDR2 SYGVKD. CDR3 coding DNA: TGTGCCACCTGGACAGGGGGCGGGGGCTACACCTTC. Its protein product is CATWTGGGGYTF.

V usage is TRBV5-6 and J usage is TRBJ1-6; 8 bases map to TRBD1. The ends lost 5 bases at V and 12 bases at J; junction bases unmatched: 13. The CDR3 totals 15 residues. CDR1 and CDR2 from the germline V gene are SGHDT and YYEEEE. DNA for the CDR3: TGTGCCAGCAGTGCCCTGGGACAGGCTCAGGGACCCCTCCACTTT. Translation gives CASSALGQAQGPLHF.

The J gene is TRBJ2-3, the V gene TRBV11-3; D is perhaps TRBD2 (5 bases). Germline values: CDR1 SGHNT, CDR2 YENEEA. This CDR3 has 13 residues. V lost 8 bases and J lost 3, with 12 bases in between. CDR3: CASRRGGTDTQYF. The CDR3 nucleotides are TGTGCCAGCCGACGGGGTGGGACAGATACGCAGTATTTT.

This chain links TRBV12-5 with TRBJ2-7; 9 bases are shared with TRBD2. Trimming took 2 bases from V and 4 from J; bases not matched to a gene: 6. The germline V gene has CDR1 LGHNT and CDR2 FRNRAP. The CDR3 has 15 amino acids. This CDR3 reads CASGLFGSGSYEQYF. CDR3 coding DNA: TGTGCTAGTGGTTTGTTCGGTAGCGGGAGTTACGAGCAGTACTTC.

V usage is TRBV18 and J usage is TRBJ1-1, with D possibly being TRBD1 (6 bases). V was shortened by 5 bases and J by 9 bases, with 16 bases between the two germline ends. The CDR3 totals 13 residues. The germline CDR1 and CDR2 sequences are KGHSH and LQKENI. CDR3 residues: CASSTIKGEQAFF. Written as DNA, the CDR3 is TGTGCCAGCTCAACGATTAAGGGGGAACAAGCTTTCTTT.

The chain carries TRBV24-1 and TRBJ1-5; the D gene is possibly TRBD1 (6 bases). Germline CDR1 reads KGHDR; CDR2 reads SFDVKD. The CDR3 consists of 14 residues. Trimming pared 6 bases from V and 3 bases from J, leaving 11 bases between. CDR3 bases: TGTGCCACCAGTCCCCGACAGGACAATCAGCCCCAGCATTTT. It specifies CATSPRQDNQPQHF.

The chain couples TRBV6-5 to TRBJ1-2, with D perhaps TRBD1 (6 bases). V lost 6 bases and J lost 10, with 18 bases in between. The CDR3 is 13 amino acids. CDR1 and CDR2 (germline): MNHEY, SVGAGI. DNA for the CDR3: TGTGCCAGCAGACCAGGGGCCCTAGGTTACTACACCTTC. Its protein product is CASRPGALGYYTF.

This clone was observed a single time. The rearrangement uses TRBV3-1 (or the pseudogene TRBV3-2) and TRBJ2-3, with D possibly TRBD2 on 6 matching bases. Germline V CDR1 and CDR2: LGHDT, YNNKEL (reference sequence). Trimming took off 4 bases at V and 4 bases at J, with 9 bases between the two ends. The CDR3 sequence is 13 residues long. The CDR3 region is CASSPGGADTQYF. The CDR3 DNA is TGTGCCAGCAGCCCCGGAGGGGCAGATACGCAGTATTTT.

The CDR3 DNA sequence: TGCAGCGGGGAAGGGGGACATCGTCCGGGCTACACCTTC. Translated: CSGEGGHRPGYTF. The gene calls are TRBV29-1 and TRBJ1-2, with D possibly TRBD1 on 6 matching bases. This CDR3 comprises 13 residues. Trimming removed 7 bases from V and 8 bases from J, with 20 bases in between. CDR1 is SQVTM, CDR2 ANQGSEA, per germline.

The rearrangement links TRBV6-1 to TRBJ1-2; 9 bases are a match to TRBD1. Germline V CDR1 and CDR2: MNHNS, SASEGT. The CDR3 totals 15 residues. The trim removed 1 base at V and 1 base at J, leaving 1 base unmatched. CDR3 loop: CASSEGGQGNYGYTF. Here the CDR3 DNA reads TGTGCCAGCAGTGAAGGGGGACAGGGTAACTATGGCTACACCTTC.

The chain carries TRBV28 and TRBJ2-1; D perhaps matches TRBD1 (5 bases). Germline-derived CDR1 and CDR2 are MDHEN and SYDVKM. V was pared by 7 bases and J by 4 bases, with 17 bases between. This CDR3 has 15 residues. CDR3 nucleotide sequence: TGTGCCAGCACTCTTGGGGCCAGCGCATACAATGAGCAGTTCTTC. Its protein is CASTLGASAYNEQFF.

This chain connects TRBV11-2 to TRBJ1-4; no firm D call. V lost 4 bases to trimming and J lost 5 bases, with 14 bases between them. Germline V gene sequence: CDR1 SGHAT, CDR2 FQNNGV. This CDR3 is built from 15 residues. The CDR3 bases are TGTGCCAGCAGCTCGGGGAAGGGCGGGAATGAAAAACTGTTTTTT. Translating gives CASSSGKGGNEKLFF.

The chain employs TRBV27 and TRBJ1-5; no firm D call. Trimming left V 3 bases short and J 1 base short, with 4 bases between. In germline, CDR1 is MNHEY, CDR2 SMNVEV (reference sequence). CDR3 length: 13 residues. DNA for the CDR3: TGTGCCAGCAGTTTCAGGAGCAATCAGCCCCAGCATTTT. Its protein is CASSFRSNQPQHF.

This sequence joins TRBV13 and TRBJ2-1; the D gene is possibly TRBD2 (6 bases). The germline V gene encodes CDR1 PRHDT and CDR2 FYEKMQ (reference sequence). This CDR3 contains 13 residues. The V end was cut by 4 bases, the J end by 6 bases, with 10 bases between. CDR3 sequence (DNA): TGTGCCAGCAGCTCCGGGAGCCCCAATGAGCAGTTCTTC. It translates to CASSSGSPNEQFF.

This chain uses TRBV10-1 with TRBJ2-7, with D maybe TRBD2 (6 bases). The CDR3 is made up of 15 amino acids. Germline V lookup: CDR1 WNHNN, CDR2 SYGVQD (reference sequence). With 5 bases removed from V and 2 bases from J, the gap between germline ends came to 16 bases. CDR3 in DNA: TGCGCCAGCAGTACCGATAGCGGCCTCCCCTACGAGCAGTACTTC. Its translation is CASSTDSGLPYEQYF.

The J gene is TRBJ1-1, the V gene TRBV12-5; D is perhaps TRBD1 (6 bases). Per the germline V gene, CDR1 is LGHNT and CDR2 is FRNRAP. The CDR3 consists of 15 residues. Trimming took off 1 base at V and 1 base at J, with 10 bases between the two ends. Here the CDR3 DNA reads TGTGCTAGTGGTTTGGACCAACAGGGGAACACTGAAGCTTTCTTT. Translated: CASGLDQQGNTEAFF.

V gene TRBV28 combines with J gene TRBJ2-5; a possible D gene is TRBD2 (5 bases). Germline V gene data show CDR1 as MDHEN and CDR2 as SYDVKM. This CDR3 spans 12 amino acids. The germline V and J ends were trimmed by 6 bases and 5 bases, with 10 bases remaining between them. The CDR3: CASRGIAETQYF. CDR3 bases: TGTGCCAGCAGGGGGATAGCGGAGACCCAGTACTTC.